This TCR beta chain was recovered during a study of technical replicates of blood from a handful of donors. This clone was seen a handful of times. Some clones are missing from TCRdb's copy, which holds only in-frame ones; the method was immunoSEQ multiplex PCR. Of about 88,000 clones detected, around 92% appear once; the ten largest clones hold 0.2% to 0.3%. Trimming cost V 4 bases and J 9 bases; bases outside gene matches: 6. The CDR3 spans 13 residues. The germline V gene encodes CDR1 LNHDA and CDR2 SQIVND (reference sequence). Source material: T cells isolated from PBMCs. The receptor comes from a human donor in good health. This chain uses TRBV19 with TRBJ2-1; 7 nucleotides line up with TRBD1. The CDR3 is CASSSQQGTEQFF. The CDR3 bases are TGTGCCAGTAGTAGCCAACAGGGGACTGAGCAGTTCTTC.